The 6 T cell receptor beta chains below come from one sample, sequenced in a study of spatial heterogeneity in lung cancer. A single record per CDR3 protein comes from TCRdb applying MiXCR to the 5' RACE reads. The sample includes about 22,000 distinct CDR3 sequences, around 8.8% of them seen just once. Study results and limitations: Expanded intratumoral alpha and beta TCR counts tracked tumor mutation counts.

Time point noted: sample taken at primary tumor resection. These receptors lack a known antigen. Sample: lung tumor tissue, taken at surgery. These receptors were obtained from a male donor with early-stage non-small cell lung cancer.

This clonotype counts as medium-sized (0.01 to 0.1%). The chain employs TRBV28 and TRBJ1-5; no reliable D call. CDR3 length equals 15 residues. Germline lookup yields CDR1 MDHEN and CDR2 SYDVKM. V was cut by 3 bases and J by 3 bases, with 12 bases left in between. Here the CDR3 reads CASSFGFLFNQPQHF. CDR3 DNA: TGTGCCAGCAGTTTTGGGTTCTTATTCAATCAGCCCCAGCATTTT. Looking up the rest from reference TRBV28 and TRBJ1-5 gives the full variable domain: DVKVTQSSRYLVKRTGEKVFLECVQDMDHENMFWYRQDPGLGLRLIYFSYDVKMKEKGDIPEGYSVSREKKERFSLILESASTNQTSMYLCASSFGFLFNQPQHFGDGTRLSIL.

By share, this clonotype counts as medium-sized. The chain links TRBV28 to TRBJ2-1; D possibly corresponds to TRBD2 (6 bases). CDR3 size: 15 residues. Germline CDR1 and CDR2: MDHEN and SYDVKM. V was pared by 8 bases and J by 5 bases, with 19 bases between. In DNA, the CDR3 is TGTGCCAGCGGGTCCCTTCGCGGGGCGAACAATGAGCAGTTCTTC. Its translation: CASGSLRGANNEQFF.

The chain has TRBV7-6 and TRBJ2-7; D is tentatively TRBD1 or TRBD2 (5 bases each). The germline V gene encodes CDR1 SGHVS and CDR2 FNYEAQ. The CDR3 is 15 residues long. The V and J ends lost 5 bases and 0 bases respectively, with 14 bases between them. The CDR3 coding sequence is TGTGCCAGCAGCCCAGGGTTAGCGTACTCCTACGAGCAGTACTTC. Translating gives CASSPGLAYSYEQYF. The full variable domain, completed using reference TRBV7-6 and TRBJ2-7, is GAGVSQSPRYKVTKRGQDVALRCDPISGHVSLYWYRQALGQGPEFLTYFNYEAQQDKSGLPNDRFSAERPEGSISTLTIQRTEQRDSAMYRCASSPGLAYSYEQYFGPGTRLTVT.

The V and J genes are TRBV7-8 and TRBJ2-5, with TRBD2 matching over 7 bases. CDR3 length: 17 residues. Germline trimming cut 5 bases from V and 5 bases from J; bases unmatched to any gene: 17. Per germline, CDR1 SGHVS and CDR2 FQNEAQ. Here the CDR3 reads CASSAQLPGGIVETQYF. The CDR3 DNA follows: TGTGCCAGCAGCGCCCAATTGCCGGGGGGTATAGTGGAGACCCAGTACTTC.

This clonotype came up many times. This chain connects TRBV20-1 to TRBJ2-1; 11 nucleotides align to TRBD1. V gave up 5 bases and J gave up 3 bases; unmatched junction bases: 9. Germline assignment: CDR1 DFQATT and CDR2 SNEGSKA (reference sequence). The CDR3 extends over 16 amino acids. The CDR3 bases are TGCAGTGCTCCGAGGACAGGGGGCAGTGACTACAATGAGCAGTTCTTC. Protein sequence: CSAPRTGGSDYNEQFF.

This clonotype has a count of ten or more. The genes are TRBV29-1 and TRBJ2-3; D may be TRBD2 (5 bases). CDR1 is SQVTM and CDR2 is ANQGSEA in the germline V gene. The CDR3 loop spans 13 amino acids. Trimming pared 0 bases from V and 4 bases from J, leaving 8 bases between. The CDR3 is CSVEEGSADTQYF. The CDR3 coding sequence is TGCAGCGTTGAAGAGGGGAGCGCAGATACGCAGTATTTT.